The following is a T cell receptor beta chain sequence with its context. Its antigen remains unidentified. Base-call qualities are not available, and no considerably larger clone is one nucleotide away. CD8 naive samples were obtained by positive selection for CCR7 among CD45RO-negative cells, yielding a CD45RA+CCR7+ population from which TemRA cells were excluded. The donors were healthy, HIV-negative adults who had no recently reported acute infections or vaccinations. Every donor was a Caucasian adult residing in Nashville, Tennessee, USA. Blood was obtained by leukapheresis, after which PBMCs were separated by Ficoll-Histopaque density gradient centrifugation and cryopreserved in liquid nitrogen vapor phase. Analytical flow cytometry was used to check the purity and quantity of every magnetically sorted T cell population. Genomic DNA was isolated from each sorted fraction and quantified by UV absorbance on a Nanodrop 2000c.

This record comes from a study of shared clonotypes between healthy human individuals (dated by TCRdb to 2018 to 2020). Turning to the overall study: A few men and a couple of women, aged 18 to 49 years, made up the cohort. For each donor, CD4 naive and CD4 memory were each run on three plates, CD8 naive on two plates, and CD8 memory on one plate. To estimate repertoire size and how much clonotypes are shared between individuals, the study performed deep sequencing of blood TCR repertoires from a few healthy adults. To increase sequencing depth and limit assay-specific biases, different laboratories used diverse techniques to prepare libraries and sequence TCR repertoires. Leukapheresis yielded between about 0.85 and 10 billion PBMCs per donor. General study outcomes and caveats: Incomplete sequencing was indicated by rarefaction of sorted-subset datasets, despite the large sequencing depth. Based on pairwise subsampling, the degree of clonotype sharing among donors was expected to be affected by sequencing depth. Sampling was limited to blood, and TCR repertoires in tissue likely differ from TCR repertoires in blood. Naive subsets generally had larger estimated clonotype richness than memory subsets did. Compared with non-shared clonotypes, the clonotypes found in all four sorted-subset donors had higher generation probabilities. Sharing across a handful of donors was observed for 4.5% to 6.5% of naive CD4, over 3% of naive CD8, over 2% of memory CD4, and about 0.4% of memory CD8 clonotypes. Because the study included only a small number of donors, the genetic and exposure-history diversity represented was limited.

CDR1 MNHEY and CDR2 SMNVEV were looked up in the germline V gene (reference sequence). Clipping removes 5 bases from V and 7 bases from J, with 10 as the unmatched junction base count. From its cysteine to its phenylalanine, the CDR3 spans 14 amino acids. The sequence is cut down to CDR3 DNA, 42 bases in frame from base 1. Using the deep immunoSEQ assay, multiplex PCR amplified TCR CDR3 regions from genomic DNA. Extracted genomic DNA from each cell subset was spread evenly across all wells of several immunoSEQ 96-well plates, with each plate serving as a replicate. Each replicate PCR for sorted subsets received approximately 220 ng genomic DNA, equal to tens of thousands of T cell genomes. The purified libraries were quantified using a Qubit 3.0 fluorometer, sized with a Bioanalyzer 2100, and then quantified again using the KAPA Library Quantification kit. Every immunoSEQ 96-well plate was sequenced on a separate single-read 150-cycle Illumina NextSeq 550 flow cell. The published analysis was carried out like this. The immunoSEQ output contained only junctional sequences without quality scores, so filtering could not match that applied to full-length reads. Sequences were annotated with PyIR, a Python wrapper for IgBLAST v1.9, and V/J genes and CDR3 were assigned using IMGT germline references. Any read was removed if the V/J assignment was weak (E-value above 1e-6), the CDR3 was missing, or the read contained stop codons, out-of-frame junctions, or ambiguous translated residues. V3J clonotypes were defined as sequences sharing an identical inferred V gene, J gene, and CDR3 amino acid sequence. To compute the percentage overlap between repertoires, the number of shared unique clonotypes was divided by the size of the smaller repertoire. Repertoire richness was assessed with RTK rarefaction, the Chao1 estimator, and Recon v2.1 estimates of unobserved clonotypes. Generation probabilities for all TCRbeta clonotypes obtained by the gDNA method from four donors were computed using OLGA. TCRdb's version of the immuneACCESS table is confined to in-frame rearrangements and falls short of the full clone set. An unresolved V gene accounts for under half of the shortfall where checked; the remainder is of unknown origin. D and trimming were read from the DNA, whereas the V and J calls and clone size are those reported in that table. The sample yields 560,000 or so clones; roughly 95% were counted once. The ten largest make up 0.095% to 0.13% of the sample.

This sequence originates from a woman aged 25 to 39 in good health. Sequencing was performed on naive CD8+ T cells sorted from blood. In the paper's terms, the cell subset or site label means: CD45RA+CCR7+. This sequence uses TRBV27 and TRBJ1-2, with TRBD1 identical over 7 junction bases. The CDR3 reads CASSATGLLFGYTF. The DNA is as follows: TGTGCCAGCAGTGCGACAGGGTTACTATTTGGCTACACCTTC.